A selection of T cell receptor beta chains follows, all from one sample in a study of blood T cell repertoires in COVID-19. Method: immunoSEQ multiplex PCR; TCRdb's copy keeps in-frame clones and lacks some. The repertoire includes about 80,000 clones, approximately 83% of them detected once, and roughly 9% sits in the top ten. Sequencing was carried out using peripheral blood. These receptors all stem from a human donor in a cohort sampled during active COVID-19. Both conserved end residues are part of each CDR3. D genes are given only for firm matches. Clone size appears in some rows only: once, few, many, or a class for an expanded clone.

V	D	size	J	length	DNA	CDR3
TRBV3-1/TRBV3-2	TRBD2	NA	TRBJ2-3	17	TGTGCCAGCAGCCAGGGAGCGGGGGGACCAAGCACAGATACGCAGTATTTT	CASSQGAGGPSTDTQYF
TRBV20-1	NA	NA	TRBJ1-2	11	TGCAGTGCCGCGACAGAACGGGGCTACACCTTC	CSAATERGYTF
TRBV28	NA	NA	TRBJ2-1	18	TGTGCCAGCAGCCCTTTAAGGGCAGGGGTCTACTCCTACAATGAGCAGTTCTTC	CASSPLRAGVYSYNEQFF
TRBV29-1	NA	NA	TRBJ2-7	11	TGCAGCGTCGATGACAGTTACGAGCAGTACTTC	CSVDDSYEQYF
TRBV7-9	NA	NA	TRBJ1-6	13	TGTGCCAGCAGCTTAGGGAGAGATTCACCCCTCCACTTT	CASSLGRDSPLHF
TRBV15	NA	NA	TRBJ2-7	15	TGTGCCACCAGCAGAGAAACCGACATAACATCGGAGCAGTACTTC	CATSRETDITSEQYF
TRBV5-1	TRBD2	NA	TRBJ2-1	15	TGCGCCAGCAGCTACGGGGGGACTTCCTACAATGAGCAGTTCTTC	CASSYGGTSYNEQFF
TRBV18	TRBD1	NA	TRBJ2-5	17	TGTGCCAGCTCACCCGATAGGACAGGGGTCTTCCAAGAGACCCAGTACTTC	CASSPDRTGVFQETQYF
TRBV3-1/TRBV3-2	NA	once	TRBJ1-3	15	TGTGCCAGCAGCACGCGGCGAGGAGGTGGAAACACCATATATTTT	CASSTRRGGGNTIYF
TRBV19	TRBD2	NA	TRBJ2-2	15	TGTGCCAGTAGTCGGGGACTAGCGGACACCGGGGAGCTGTTTTTT	CASSRGLADTGELFF
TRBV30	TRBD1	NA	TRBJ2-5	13	TGTGCCTGGAGTACCAGGGACAGGAGTGACCAGTACTTC	CAWSTRDRSDQYF
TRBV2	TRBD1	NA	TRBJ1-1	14	TGTGCCAGCGGGACAGGGGGGGCGAACACTGAAGCTTTCTTT	CASGTGGANTEAFF
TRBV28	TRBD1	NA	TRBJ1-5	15	TGTGCCAGCAGTCCCACCGGGACAGGGCCTCAGCCCCAGCATTTT	CASSPTGTGPQPQHF
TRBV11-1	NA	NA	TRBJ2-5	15	TGTGCCAGCAGCTTCGGAGGGACGGGGGAAGAGACCCAGTACTTC	CASSFGGTGEETQYF
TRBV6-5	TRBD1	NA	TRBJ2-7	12	TGTGCCACCGGGACAGGGGGCTACGAGCAGTACTTC	CATGTGGYEQYF
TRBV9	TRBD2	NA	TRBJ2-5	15	TGTGCCAGCAGCATCAGGACTAGCGGAGAAGAGACCCAGTACTTC	CASSIRTSGEETQYF
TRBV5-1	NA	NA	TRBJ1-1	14	TGCGCCAGCAGCGAGGACATTCGGAACACTGAAGCTTTCTTT	CASSEDIRNTEAFF
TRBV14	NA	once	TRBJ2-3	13	TGTGCCAGTCAGGGGATGGGCACAGATACGCAGTATTTT	CASQGMGTDTQYF
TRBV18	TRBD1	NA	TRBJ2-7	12	TGTGCCAGCTCACCTACAGGGGCCGAGCAGTACTTC	CASSPTGAEQYF
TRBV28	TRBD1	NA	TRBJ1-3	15	TGTGCCAGCAGTCCGGGACAGACGGGGGGAAACACCATATATTTT	CASSPGQTGGNTIYF
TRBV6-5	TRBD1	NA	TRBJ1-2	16	TGTGCCAGCAGTTACTCTGGACAGGACCCTAACTATGGCTACACCTTC	CASSYSGQDPNYGYTF
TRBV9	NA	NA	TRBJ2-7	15	TGTGCCAGCAGCCCCTCAGCGGGTAGCTCCTACGAGCAGTACTTC	CASSPSAGSSYEQYF
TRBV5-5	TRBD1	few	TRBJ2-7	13	TGTGCCAGCAGCTTGGGAGACAGGGTCCAGCAGTACTTC	CASSLGDRVQQYF
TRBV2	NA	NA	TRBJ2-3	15	TGTGCCAGCAGTGAGTTTGGCGGTGGGACAGATACGCAGTATTTT	CASSEFGGGTDTQYF
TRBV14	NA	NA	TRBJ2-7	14	TGTGCCAGCAGCCCCCTGCGGGGAGGTAGGGAGCAGTACTTC	CASSPLRGGREQYF
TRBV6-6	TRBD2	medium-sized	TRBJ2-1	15	TGTGCCAGCAGTACCCGGGGGGGACGAAACAATGAGCAGTTCTTC	CASSTRGGRNNEQFF
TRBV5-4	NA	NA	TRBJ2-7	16	TGTGCCAGCAGCTTGGTGGGACTCCACCGCTCCTACGAGCAGTACTTC	CASSLVGLHRSYEQYF
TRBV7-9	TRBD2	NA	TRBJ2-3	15	TGTGCCAGCAGCCCGTGGGGGGGTGGCACAGATACGCAGTATTTT	CASSPWGGGTDTQYF
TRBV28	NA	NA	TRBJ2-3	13	TGTGCCAGCAGGGGGGGTGAGACAGATACGCAGTATTTT	CASRGGETDTQYF